One and the same sample provided the 7 T cell receptor beta chains below, sequenced in a study of T-cell reconstitution after alpha-beta-depleted transplantation in children. Preparation of the TCRbeta library involved a method that used unique molecular identifiers. Via MiXCR, TCRdb re-called the PCR reads, giving one row per CDR3 protein. In the table there are some 500,000 distinct CDR3 sequences, about 17% of which are singletons. The sequences come from PBMCs from the stem cell graft donor, collected from the stem cell graft. The receptors stem from a human donor who donated a stem cell graft to a child with acute lymphoblastic leukemia.

This clonotype has just a few counts. The chain combines TRBV20-1 with TRBJ2-4; D is possibly TRBD2 (5 bases). The CDR3 is 18 amino acids. V was cut by 5 bases and J by 0 bases, with 23 bases left in between. Per germline, CDR1 DFQATT and CDR2 SNEGSKA (reference sequence). The CDR3: CSAGGWSKRALAKNIQYF. CDR3 bases: TGCAGTGCTGGTGGATGGTCGAAGAGGGCTTTAGCCAAAAACATTCAGTACTTC.

This rearrangement joins TRBV6-1 to TRBJ1-5; D is unclear. The CDR3 length is 14 residues. V was clipped by 6 bases and J by 0 bases, with 9 bases between them. The germline V gene encodes CDR1 MNHNS and CDR2 SASEGT. DNA for the CDR3: TGTGCCAGCAGGCTAGGGAATAGCAATCAGCCCCAGCATTTT. This translates into CASRLGNSNQPQHF.

V gene TRBV19 combines with J gene TRBJ2-2, with D tentatively TRBD1 (5 bases). CDR3 size: 14 residues. Per germline, CDR1 LNHDA and CDR2 SQIVND (reference sequence). Trimming took 5 bases from V and 4 from J, leaving 11 bases between them. CDR3 bases: TGTGCCAGTAGTGGCAGGGTCGGCACCGGGGAGCTGTTTTTT. Translating gives CASSGRVGTGELFF.

This clonotype was observed a handful of times. The V gene is TRBV7-1, the J gene TRBJ2-1; D is tentatively TRBD1 or TRBD2 (5 bases each). TRBV7-1 is an open reading frame, and its role is uncertain. CDR3 size: 14 residues. The V and J ends lost 3 bases and 3 bases respectively, with 9 bases between them. The CDR3 loop is CASSSGTHYNEQFF. In DNA, the CDR3 is TGTGCCAGCAGCTCCGGGACCCACTACAATGAGCAGTTCTTC.

This clonotype was counted ten times or more. The chain recombines TRBV18 with TRBJ2-1; 7 nucleotides agree with TRBD1. The CDR3 covers 14 residues. V lost 5 bases and J lost 3; bases outside the gene matches: 4. CDR1 is KGHSH, CDR2 LQKENI, per germline. The CDR3 reads CASSARDSYNEQFF. CDR3 in DNA: TGTGCCAGCTCAGCCCGGGACAGCTACAATGAGCAGTTCTTC.

This clonotype was detected a few times. The chain couples TRBV3-1 to TRBJ2-1, with 13 bases aligning to TRBD2. Looked up from germline, CDR1 is LGHDT and CDR2 is YNNKEL (reference sequence). V shed 1 base, J shed 8 bases, and the junction held 11 bases outside the gene matches. The CDR3 extends over 18 amino acids. The DNA for the CDR3 is TGTGCCAGCAGCCAAGGACTAGCGGGAGGACCAAGAGGCCATGAGCAGTTCTTC. It translates to CASSQGLAGGPRGHEQFF.

Only a few counts were recorded for this clonotype. J is TRBJ2-1 and V is TRBV7-9, with a tentative D call TRBD2 (6 bases). With 6 bases removed from V and 7 bases from J, the gap between germline ends came to 19 bases. This CDR3 comprises 15 residues. The germline gives CDR1 SEHNR, CDR2 FQNEAQ (reference sequence). In DNA, the CDR3 is TGTGCCAGCAGGCCCCCTCCGGGGGTTGGAAATGAGCAGTTCTTC. This translates into CASRPPPGVGNEQFF.